By proportion, the clone carrying this T cell receptor (beta chain) is medium-sized. This sample is drawn from a study of immune characterization of retroperitoneal liposarcoma. MiXCR, run by TCRdb on the PCR reads, gives a single entry per CDR3 protein. The sample lists about 11,000 distinct CDR3 sequences; approximately 22% were seen once. This CDR3 spans 16 amino acids. V lost 3 bases, J lost 3 bases, and 10 bases stayed unmatched. The V gene is TRBV12-3 or TRBV12-4, the J gene TRBJ2-7; 8 bases are shared with TRBD2. The TCR was taken from a female donor with retroperitoneal liposarcoma. The sequenced sample consisted of blood. This CDR3 is CASSFGAGGPGYEQYF. The CDR3, as DNA: TGTGCCAGCAGTTTTGGGGCGGGAGGCCCCGGCTACGAGCAGTACTTC.